This T cell receptor (beta chain) was obtained from a study of shared clonotypes between healthy human individuals. About the study: Each donor's CD8 memory used one plate, CD8 naive two, each CD4 subset three. Study outcomes and limitations: Generation probabilities were higher for clonotypes shared across all four sorted-subset donors than for unshared ones.

This CDR3 region has 13 residues. The germline CDR1 and CDR2 sequences are SGHAT and FQNNGV. Between the trimmed V and J ends, which lost 5 bases and 4 bases, there was a span of 11 bases. Deep-level assay runs were performed. Produced via immunoSEQ multiplex PCR; TCRdb's table is partial and in-frame only. The sample lists roughly 2.6 million clones, approximately 94% occurring once. Donors were healthy HIV-negative adults without recently reported acute infections or vaccinations. Note on this clone: Its antigen is unidentified.

Sequencing used naive CD4+ T cells sorted from blood. The subset is: CD45RA+ positively selected. The source is a young man in good health. This sequence joins TRBV11-2 and TRBJ1-1; D may be TRBD1 (6 bases). CDR3 loop: CASSPDSFTEAFF. The CDR3 nucleotides are TGTGCCAGCAGCCCGGACAGTTTCACTGAAGCTTTCTTT.